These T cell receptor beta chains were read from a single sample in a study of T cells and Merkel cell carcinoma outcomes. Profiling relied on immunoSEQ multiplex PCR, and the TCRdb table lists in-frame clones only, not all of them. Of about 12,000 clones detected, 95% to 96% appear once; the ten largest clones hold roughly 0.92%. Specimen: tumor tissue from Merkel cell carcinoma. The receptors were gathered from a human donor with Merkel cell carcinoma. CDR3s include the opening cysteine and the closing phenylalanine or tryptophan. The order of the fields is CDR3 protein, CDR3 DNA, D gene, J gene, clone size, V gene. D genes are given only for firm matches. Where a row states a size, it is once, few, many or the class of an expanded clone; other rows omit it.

cdr3_aa: CSVEELPCEQYF
cdr3_nt: TGCAGCGTTGAGGAACTACCCTGCGAGCAGTACTTC
d_call: -
j_call: TRBJ2-7
clone_size: once
v_call: TRBV29-1

cdr3_aa: CASSSYDTTYEQYF
cdr3_nt: TGTGCCAGCAGCTCCTACGACACCACCTACGAGCAGTACTTC
d_call: -
j_call: TRBJ2-7
clone_size: -
v_call: TRBV9

cdr3_aa: CASSLGQGSTDTQYF
cdr3_nt: TGTGCCAGCAGCCTGGGACAGGGGAGCACAGATACGCAGTATTTT
d_call: TRBD1
j_call: TRBJ2-3
clone_size: -
v_call: TRBV11-3

cdr3_aa: CASSLTGAERTQYF
cdr3_nt: TGTGCCAGCAGCTTAACCGGGGCCGAGAGGACCCAGTACTTC
d_call: -
j_call: TRBJ2-5
clone_size: -
v_call: TRBV7-2

cdr3_aa: CASSFQAGQGFYEQYF
cdr3_nt: TGTGCCAGCAGTTTTCAAGCCGGACAGGGTTTCTACGAGCAGTACTTC
d_call: TRBD1
j_call: TRBJ2-7
clone_size: -
v_call: TRBV27

cdr3_aa: CASSPLGQGTEAFF
cdr3_nt: TGTGCCAGCTCACCCCTAGGACAGGGCACTGAAGCTTTCTTT
d_call: TRBD1
j_call: TRBJ1-1
clone_size: -
v_call: TRBV18

cdr3_aa: CASSAMGGTYEQYF
cdr3_nt: TGTGCCAGCTCCGCGATGGGGGGGACCTACGAGCAGTACTTC
d_call: TRBD2
j_call: TRBJ2-7
clone_size: -
v_call: TRBV18

cdr3_aa: CAWSLGGAGEKLFF
cdr3_nt: TGTGCCTGGAGTTTGGGGGGCGCAGGGGAAAAACTGTTTTTT
d_call: -
j_call: TRBJ1-4
clone_size: -
v_call: TRBV30

cdr3_aa: CAWSVGYEQYF
cdr3_nt: TGTGCCTGGAGTGTCGGCTACGAGCAGTACTTC
d_call: -
j_call: TRBJ2-7
clone_size: -
v_call: TRBV30

cdr3_aa: CASSSDRGETQYF
cdr3_nt: TGTGCCAGCAGCTCGGACAGGGGGGAGACCCAGTACTTC
d_call: TRBD1
j_call: TRBJ2-5
clone_size: -
v_call: TRBV13

cdr3_aa: CASSQEMGLAGAEQYF
cdr3_nt: TGTGCCAGCAGCCAAGAGATGGGACTAGCGGGAGCCGAGCAGTACTTC
d_call: TRBD2
j_call: TRBJ2-7
clone_size: -
v_call: TRBV4-2

cdr3_aa: CASRQLNEKLFF
cdr3_nt: TGCGCCAGCAGGCAACTTAATGAAAAACTGTTTTTT
d_call: -
j_call: TRBJ1-4
clone_size: -
v_call: TRBV5-1

cdr3_aa: CSASEGDTQYF
cdr3_nt: TGCAGTGCTAGCGAGGGGGATACGCAGTATTTT
d_call: -
j_call: TRBJ2-3
clone_size: -
v_call: TRBV20-1

cdr3_aa: CSVVERTDLDGYTF
cdr3_nt: TGCAGCGTTGTTGAGAGAACCGACTTAGATGGCTACACCTTC
d_call: -
j_call: TRBJ1-2
clone_size: once
v_call: TRBV29-1

cdr3_aa: CASSVPGGAVQEQYF
cdr3_nt: TGTGCCAGTAGTGTCCCGGGCGGAGCTGTACAGGAGCAGTACTTC
d_call: -
j_call: TRBJ2-7
clone_size: few
v_call: TRBV19

cdr3_aa: CASSPLRGKTDTQYF
cdr3_nt: TGTGCCAGCAGCCCCCTCAGGGGGAAGACAGATACGCAGTATTTT
d_call: TRBD1
j_call: TRBJ2-3
clone_size: -
v_call: TRBV28

cdr3_aa: CSVSYGGYTF
cdr3_nt: TGCAGTGTTTCCTACGGAGGCTACACCTTC
d_call: -
j_call: TRBJ1-2
clone_size: -
v_call: TRBV20-1

cdr3_aa: CASSSDFQETQYF
cdr3_nt: TGTGCCAGCAGTTCGGACTTTCAAGAGACCCAGTACTTC
d_call: -
j_call: TRBJ2-5
clone_size: -
v_call: TRBV7-2

cdr3_aa: CASSQPGTSGRELDETQYF
cdr3_nt: TGCGCCAGCAGCCAACCCGGGACTAGCGGGAGGGAACTCGATGAGACCCAGTACTTC
d_call: TRBD2
j_call: TRBJ2-5
clone_size: -
v_call: TRBV4-1

cdr3_aa: CAWISDGTDTQYF
cdr3_nt: TGTGCCTGGATTTCGGACGGCACAGATACGCAGTATTTT
d_call: -
j_call: TRBJ2-3
clone_size: -
v_call: TRBV30

cdr3_aa: CASSGRMNTEAFF
cdr3_nt: TGCGCCAGCAGTGGGAGAATGAACACTGAAGCTTTCTTT
d_call: -
j_call: TRBJ1-1
clone_size: -
v_call: TRBV10-1

cdr3_aa: CSVEQGPHGNTIYF
cdr3_nt: TGCAGCGTCGAACAGGGACCACACGGAAACACCATATATTTT
d_call: -
j_call: TRBJ1-3
clone_size: -
v_call: TRBV29-1

cdr3_aa: CASSLGRGFKYGYTF
cdr3_nt: TGTGCCAGCAGCTTAGGGCGGGGCTTTAAGTATGGCTACACCTTC
d_call: -
j_call: TRBJ1-2
clone_size: -
v_call: TRBV7-2

cdr3_aa: CASSPGQINQPQHF
cdr3_nt: TGTGCCAGCAGCCCGGGACAGATCAATCAGCCCCAGCATTTT
d_call: TRBD1
j_call: TRBJ1-5
clone_size: -
v_call: TRBV7-2

cdr3_aa: CASINTGSTEAFF
cdr3_nt: TGTGCCAGCATTAATACAGGGAGCACTGAAGCTTTCTTT
d_call: -
j_call: TRBJ1-1
clone_size: -
v_call: TRBV28

cdr3_aa: CASSLNRVGQPQHF
cdr3_nt: TGTGCCAGCAGCCTCAACAGGGTCGGTCAGCCCCAGCATTTT
d_call: -
j_call: TRBJ1-5
clone_size: few
v_call: TRBV28

cdr3_aa: CASSLVTSQNEQFF
cdr3_nt: TGTGCCAGCAGCCTAGTTACTAGCCAAAATGAGCAGTTCTTC
d_call: -
j_call: TRBJ2-1
clone_size: -
v_call: TRBV7-9

cdr3_aa: CAWSDRGRKPQHF
cdr3_nt: TGTGCCTGGAGTGACCGTGGTCGAAAGCCCCAGCATTTT
d_call: -
j_call: TRBJ1-5
clone_size: -
v_call: TRBV30

cdr3_aa: CASSQDRGQGQETQYF
cdr3_nt: TGTGCCAGCAGCCAAGATCGAGGGCAGGGCCAAGAGACCCAGTACTTC
d_call: -
j_call: TRBJ2-5
clone_size: -
v_call: TRBV4-2

cdr3_aa: CASSLRLADNNEQFF
cdr3_nt: TGTGCCAGCAGCTTAAGACTAGCGGACAACAATGAGCAGTTCTTC
d_call: TRBD2
j_call: TRBJ2-1
clone_size: -
v_call: TRBV11-1

cdr3_aa: CASSDRDSYEQYF
cdr3_nt: TGCGCCAGCAGCGACCGGGACAGCTACGAGCAGTACTTC
d_call: TRBD1
j_call: TRBJ2-7
clone_size: -
v_call: TRBV5-1

cdr3_aa: CASSVDPGPRGYTF
cdr3_nt: TGTGCCAGCAGCGTAGATCCAGGTCCTCGAGGCTACACCTTC
d_call: -
j_call: TRBJ1-2
clone_size: -
v_call: TRBV9

cdr3_aa: CAWSGVAGDQPQHF
cdr3_nt: TGTGCCTGGAGTGGGGTCGCCGGGGACCAGCCCCAGCATTTT
d_call: -
j_call: TRBJ1-5
clone_size: -
v_call: TRBV30

cdr3_aa: CATSREGTSNTGELFF
cdr3_nt: TGTGCCACCAGCAGAGAGGGGACATCGAACACCGGGGAGCTGTTTTTT
d_call: -
j_call: TRBJ2-2
clone_size: -
v_call: TRBV15

cdr3_aa: CASSEGRNTGELFF
cdr3_nt: TGTGCCAGCAGTGAGGGACGGAACACCGGGGAGCTGTTTTTT
d_call: -
j_call: TRBJ2-2
clone_size: -
v_call: TRBV6-1

cdr3_aa: CSVRTDSNQPQHF
cdr3_nt: TGCAGCGTTAGGACAGACAGCAATCAGCCCCAGCATTTT
d_call: -
j_call: TRBJ1-5
clone_size: -
v_call: TRBV29-1

cdr3_aa: CASSFWGNTEAFF
cdr3_nt: TGTGCCAGCAGTTTCTGGGGGAACACTGAAGCTTTCTTT
d_call: -
j_call: TRBJ1-1
clone_size: -
v_call: TRBV27

cdr3_aa: CASSLGGGRTGELFF
cdr3_nt: TGCGCCAGCAGCTTGGGAGGGGGCAGAACCGGGGAGCTGTTTTTT
d_call: TRBD1
j_call: TRBJ2-2
clone_size: -
v_call: TRBV5-1

cdr3_aa: CASSLGEGRGSYEQYF
cdr3_nt: TGTGCCAGCAGTTTAGGGGAGGGACGGGGATCCTACGAGCAGTACTTC
d_call: TRBD2
j_call: TRBJ2-7
clone_size: -
v_call: TRBV28

cdr3_aa: CAISPGGSGANVLTF
cdr3_nt: TGTGCCATCAGTCCGGGGGGCTCTGGGGCCAACGTCCTGACTTTC
d_call: TRBD2
j_call: TRBJ2-6
clone_size: -
v_call: TRBV10-3

cdr3_aa: CASSPGTEVYGYTF
cdr3_nt: TGTGCCAGCTCACCCGGGACAGAAGTCTATGGCTACACCTTC
d_call: TRBD1
j_call: TRBJ1-2
clone_size: once
v_call: TRBV18

cdr3_aa: CAHRRTSVSGELFF
cdr3_nt: TGTGCCCATAGAAGGACTAGCGTAAGCGGGGAGCTGTTTTTT
d_call: TRBD2
j_call: TRBJ2-2
clone_size: -
v_call: TRBV30

cdr3_aa: CASSLGLAETYEQYF
cdr3_nt: TGTGCCAGTAGCCTGGGACTAGCGGAGACCTACGAGCAGTACTTC
d_call: TRBD2
j_call: TRBJ2-7
clone_size: -
v_call: TRBV19

cdr3_aa: CASAGQLGISEQYF
cdr3_nt: TGTGCCAGCGCGGGACAGCTCGGTATCAGCGAGCAGTACTTC
d_call: -
j_call: TRBJ2-7
clone_size: -
v_call: TRBV2

cdr3_aa: CASSPRQGATEAFF
cdr3_nt: TGTGCCAGCAGCCCTCGACAGGGGGCCACTGAAGCTTTCTTT
d_call: TRBD1
j_call: TRBJ1-1
clone_size: -
v_call: TRBV7-2

cdr3_aa: CSVEDRPYEQYF
cdr3_nt: TGCAGCGTTGAAGATCGGCCCTACGAGCAGTACTTC
d_call: -
j_call: TRBJ2-7
clone_size: -
v_call: TRBV29-1

cdr3_aa: CASSLSRGPYNEQFF
cdr3_nt: TGTGCCAGCAGTTTATCGAGAGGCCCTTACAATGAGCAGTTCTTC
d_call: -
j_call: TRBJ2-1
clone_size: -
v_call: TRBV11-2

cdr3_aa: CSVDGTSNEQFF
cdr3_nt: TGCAGCGTTGATGGGACTAGCAATGAGCAGTTCTTC
d_call: TRBD2
j_call: TRBJ2-1
clone_size: -
v_call: TRBV29-1

cdr3_aa: CASRADTEAFF
cdr3_nt: TGTGCCAGTCGAGCAGACACTGAAGCTTTCTTT
d_call: -
j_call: TRBJ1-1
clone_size: -
v_call: TRBV28